Presented here are 9 T cell receptor beta chains from one specimen sequenced in a study of shared clonotypes between healthy human individuals. Clones were read by immunoSEQ multiplex PCR, and TCRdb kept only the in-frame ones, dropping some. The profile shows some 2,000,000 clones, roughly 94% of them singletons. The sample comprised naive CD4+ T cells sorted from blood. Described subset: CD45RA+ positively selected. The receptors derive from a young man in good health.

This chain links TRBV6-1 with TRBJ1-4, with 8 bases matching TRBD1. V gave up 8 bases and J gave up 8 bases; unmatched junction bases: 7. This CDR3 comprises 13 residues. Germline CDR1 reads MNHNS; CDR2 reads SASEGT. CDR3 in DNA: TGTGCCAGCCGGGGACAGGTAGTCGAAAAACTGTTTTTT. Translating it yields CASRGQVVEKLFF.

This clone occurred a few times. The J gene is TRBJ1-6, the V gene TRBV10-3; tentative D call: TRBD1 (6 bases). Germline-derived CDR1 and CDR2 are ENHRY and SYGVKD. The V end was cut by 10 bases, the J end by 13 bases, with 23 bases between. This CDR3 has 14 residues. The CDR3 nucleotides read TGTGCCACTGCGTTGGCAGGGGAGTCAGTGCCCCTCCACTTT. Encoded protein: CATALAGESVPLHF.

In nucleotides, the CDR3 is TGTGCCAGTAGTATAGTATTAGGGGATCAGCCCCAGCATTTT. Its translation is CASSIVLGDQPQHF. This chain uses TRBV19 with TRBJ1-5; D is possibly TRBD1 (5 bases). The CDR3 is 14 amino acids. The V and J ends lost 1 base and 5 bases respectively, with 9 bases between them. Germline lookup yields CDR1 LNHDA and CDR2 SQIVND (reference sequence).

The genes are TRBV14 and TRBJ1-4, with 7 bases that match TRBD1. Germline CDR1 is SGHDN and CDR2 is FVKESK. The CDR3 sequence is 19 residues long. With V trimmed by 3 bases and J by 0 bases, 13 bases remained unmatched. CDR3 sequence reads: CASSHRGTTGFATNEKLFF. As DNA, the CDR3 is TGTGCCAGCAGCCACCGAGGGACGACAGGGTTTGCAACTAATGAAAAACTGTTTTTT. Drawing the rest from reference TRBV14 and TRBJ1-4, the complete variable domain is EAGVTQFPSHSVIEKGQTVTLRCDPISGHDNLYWYRRVMGKEIKFLLHFVKESKQDESGMPNNRFLAERTGGTYSTLKVQPAELEDSGVYFCASSHRGTTGFATNEKLFFGSGTQLSVL.

The sample holds one count of this clone. The chain has TRBV5-1 and TRBJ1-4; no definite D call. V lost 1 base and J 0 bases, leaving 7 bases between the germline ends. The CDR3 sequence is 15 residues long. The germline V gene has CDR1 SGHRS and CDR2 YFSETQ. Here the CDR3 DNA reads TGCGCCAGCAGCTTGAAAGGCCCAACTAATGAAAAACTGTTTTTT. The encoded protein is CASSLKGPTNEKLFF.

The rearrangement uses TRBV9 and TRBJ2-1; D unresolved. V dropped 0 bases and J dropped 2 bases, with 12 bases sitting between them. CDR3 length: 16 residues. CDR1 SGDLS and CDR2 YYNGEE come from the germline V gene. CDR3 residues: CASSVGLVSPYNEQFF. The CDR3 DNA sequence: TGTGCCAGCAGCGTAGGCTTAGTATCCCCCTACAATGAGCAGTTCTTC.

The chain couples TRBV6-4 to TRBJ2-2; D is uncertain. CDR3 size: 14 residues. Trimming pared 2 bases from V and 1 base from J, leaving 5 bases between. Germline CDR1 is MRHNA and CDR2 is SNTAGT. DNA for the CDR3: TGTGCCAGCAGTGACGGGGTGAACACCGGGGAGCTGTTTTTT. This sequence encodes CASSDGVNTGELFF.

The chain joins TRBV4-2 to TRBJ2-3; TRBD1 or TRBD2 may be the D gene (5 bases each). The CDR3 is 14 residues long. Trimming cost V 4 bases and J 1 base, with 9 bases left between them. Per germline, CDR1 LGHNA and CDR2 YNFKEQ. The CDR3 region is CASSPGPGTDTQYF. The CDR3 bases are TGTGCCAGCAGCCCGGGACCCGGCACAGATACGCAGTATTTT.

The V call is TRBV14, the J call TRBJ2-6; weak D call: TRBD1 (5 bases). The V and J ends lost 4 bases and 4 bases respectively, with 14 bases between them. This CDR3 is 16 amino acids long. CDR1 and CDR2 (germline): SGHDN, FVKESK. The CDR3 here is CASSPRVSVGANVLTF. DNA for the CDR3: TGTGCCAGCAGCCCCAGGGTCTCCGTGGGGGCCAACGTCCTGACTTTC.